This is a list of T cell receptor beta chains from one sample in a study of T cells after yellow fever vaccination. Each CDR3 protein is one row after TCRdb ran MiXCR on the 5' RACE reads. Of approximately 110,000 distinct CDR3 sequences listed, approximately 7% are singletons. The source was CD4+ T cells sorted from PBMCs, collected about 10 days after the first yellow fever vaccination. These receptors were taken from a man aged 18 to 30 who received the YFV17D yellow fever vaccine. CDR3s include the opening cysteine and the closing phenylalanine or tryptophan. Each record gives: clone size, V gene, D gene, J gene, CDR3 DNA, CDR3 protein. A D gene is named only where the DNA matches it firmly. Size is stated for part of the rows, as once, few or many counts, or as a class when the clone is expanded.

few	TRBV7-2	.	TRBJ1-5	TGTGCCAGCAGCTCGACTGTAGGTCAGCCCCAGCATTTT	CASSSTVGQPQHF
.	TRBV10-3	TRBD2	TRBJ2-1	TGTGCCATCAGCAAAATGGCGGGGGGGCTCAATGAGCAGTTCTTC	CAISKMAGGLNEQFF
few	TRBV10-3	.	TRBJ1-5	TGTGCCATCAGTGATTTGGGGGGGGACCAGCCCCAGCATTTT	CAISDLGGDQPQHF
many	TRBV20-1	TRBD2	TRBJ2-3	TGCAGTGCTAGAGATATCCCTAGCGGGAGCACAGATACGCAGTATTTT	CSARDIPSGSTDTQYF
many	TRBV5-6	.	TRBJ1-4	TGTGCCAGCAGCTTACCAGGAATCACTAATGAAAAACTGTTTTTT	CASSLPGITNEKLFF
many	TRBV4-3	TRBD2	TRBJ2-3	TGCGCCAGCAGCCAAACCCCTAGCGGGGGGGGCCCAGATACGCAGTATTTT	CASSQTPSGGGPDTQYF
many	TRBV18	TRBD2	TRBJ2-1	TGTGCCAGCTCACTTCGGACTAGCGGGGGGGGGAATGAGCAGTTCTTC	CASSLRTSGGGNEQFF
many	TRBV7-8	.	TRBJ1-1	TGTGCCAGCAGCTTAGTGGCTGGCAGCATGAACACTGAAGCTTTCTTT	CASSLVAGSMNTEAFF
many	TRBV6-2/TRBV6-3	.	TRBJ2-2	TGTGCCAGCAGGCAACTAGGGTCCACCGGGGAGCTGTTTTTT	CASRQLGSTGELFF
many	TRBV6-2/TRBV6-3	TRBD2	TRBJ2-1	TGTGCCAGCAGTTACGGTCGGGGGGGCAGGGATGAGCAGTTCTTC	CASSYGRGGRDEQFF
many	TRBV5-1	.	TRBJ1-2	TGCGCCAGCAGCCCCAGAGGGCAGGGAAACTATGGCTACACCTTC	CASSPRGQGNYGYTF
many	TRBV4-1	.	TRBJ2-3	TGCGCCAGCCGGAGGACCTTCACAGATACGCAGTATTTT	CASRRTFTDTQYF
many	TRBV12-3/TRBV12-4	.	TRBJ1-2	TGTGCCAGCAGTATGGTCAGGGGAGGCTACACCTTC	CASSMVRGGYTF
many	TRBV7-3	.	TRBJ2-3	TGTGCCAGCAGCTTAACGGGCGGGGTTGGGACAGATACGCAGTATTTT	CASSLTGGVGTDTQYF
many	TRBV12-3/TRBV12-4	TRBD1	TRBJ1-2	TGTGCCAGCAGTTTGACAGGGGGCGCCTATGGCTACACCTTC	CASSLTGGAYGYTF
many	TRBV7-2	.	TRBJ1-4	TGTGCCAGCACCAAGTCTCTGAAAGAGGGATCGGAAAAACTGTTTTTT	CASTKSLKEGSEKLFF
many	TRBV5-1	TRBD1	TRBJ1-1	TGCGCCAGCAGCTTAGGGGGCTTGGAGACTGAAGCTTTCTTT	CASSLGGLETEAFF
many	TRBV4-1	TRBD1	TRBJ1-4	TGCGCCAGCAGCACGGACAGGGGTGGCGAAAAACTGTTTTTT	CASSTDRGGEKLFF
many	TRBV20-1	TRBD1	TRBJ2-3	TGCAGTGCTAGAAGGGGTGGGGTCCAGGGGGCAGATACGCAGTATTTT	CSARRGGVQGADTQYF
many	TRBV7-2	.	TRBJ2-5	TGTGCCAGCAGCCAGCAGGGGGGGGAGACCCAGTACTTC	CASSQQGGETQYF
many	TRBV2	TRBD2	TRBJ2-5	TGTGCCAGCAGCGGTAGCGGGGGGGCCGAGACCCAGTACTTC	CASSGSGGAETQYF
many	TRBV10-1	.	TRBJ2-5	TGCGCCAGCAGTGCCGGTGTGGGGGGACGGGATCGGGAGACCCAGTACTTC	CASSAGVGGRDRETQYF
many	TRBV20-1	TRBD1	TRBJ1-1	TGCAGTGCTAGGCCTATTGACAGGGACACTGAAGCTTTCTTT	CSARPIDRDTEAFF
many	TRBV7-9	.	TRBJ2-3	TGTGCCAGCGGGGCAGGGGCGACAGATACGCAGTATTTT	CASGAGATDTQYF